Below are 18 T cell receptor beta chains sequenced from a single sample in a study of OX40 agonist ivuxolimab in advanced cancers. Assay used: immunoSEQ multiplex PCR; TCRdb lists only in-frame clones, some missing. The table lists some 86,000 clones, approximately 94% of them singletons. The sequencing here drew on CD4+ or CD8+ T cells sorted from blood, taken in a trial of the OX40 agonist ivuxolimab. The receptors were sampled from an adult with an advanced solid tumor such as melanoma, head and neck, liver or kidney cancer.

The chain joins TRBV27 to TRBJ2-2; 8 nucleotides line up with TRBD2. This CDR3 comprises 15 residues. Germline-derived CDR1 and CDR2 are MNHEY and SMNVEV (reference sequence). Trimming took 9 bases from V and 4 from J; bases not matched to a gene: 10. The DNA for the CDR3 is TGTGCCAGTACCCCTCGGGGGGGCAGCACCGGGGAGCTGTTTTTT. This encodes CASTPRGGSTGELFF.

The J gene is TRBJ1-2, the V gene TRBV28, with 9 bases matching TRBD1. The CDR3 totals 13 residues. Looked up from germline, CDR1 is MDHEN and CDR2 is SYDVKM. J gave up 6 bases and V 5 bases, and 4 bases lay outside the gene matches. This chain's CDR3 is CASSETGGDGYTF. CDR3 DNA sequence: TGTGCCAGCAGTGAAACAGGGGGCGATGGCTACACCTTC.

The chain uses TRBV14 and TRBJ2-7, with 7 nucleotides matching TRBD1. V lost 4 bases to trimming and J lost 4 bases; unmatched junction nucleotides: 4. Germline V lookup: CDR1 SGHDN, CDR2 FVKESK. This CDR3 contains 13 residues. As DNA, the CDR3 is TGTGCCAGCAGCCGACAGGGTCTATACGAGCAGTACTTC. Amino acid sequence: CASSRQGLYEQYF.

The V gene is TRBV19, the J gene TRBJ1-5; no clear D gene. From germline, CDR1 is LNHDA and CDR2 SQIVND (reference sequence). V was trimmed by 10 bases and J by 7 bases, leaving 14 bases between them. This CDR3 comprises 12 residues. The CDR3 spells CATRHGGQPQHF. The CDR3 DNA reads as TGTGCCACCCGACACGGTGGACAGCCCCAGCATTTT.

J is TRBJ2-1 and V is TRBV27; 7 bases fit TRBD2. This CDR3 comprises 15 residues. CDR1 is MNHEY and CDR2 is SMNVEV in the germline V gene (reference sequence). The V gene end was trimmed by 6 bases and the J gene end by 0 bases; junction bases not matched to a gene: 5. As DNA, the CDR3 is TGTGCCAGCAGAACAGCGGGGAGCTCCTACAATGAGCAGTTCTTC. Translation: CASRTAGSSYNEQFF.

The chain recombines TRBV6-1 with TRBJ2-1; 10 bases are shared with TRBD1. V lost 4 bases and J lost 8; bases outside the gene matches: 2. There are 13 residues in the CDR3. Germline CDR1 is MNHNS and CDR2 is SASEGT. Written as DNA, the CDR3 is TGTGCCAGCAGTGCGACAGGGGGCTATGAGCAGTTCTTC. This translates into CASSATGGYEQFF.

CDR3 nucleotide sequence: TGTGCCAGTTCGTCGGGGGTCAACTCCTACGAGCAGTACTTC. The encoded protein is CASSSGVNSYEQYF. This chain connects TRBV25-1 to TRBJ2-5, with a weak D call TRBD2 (6 bases). The DNA end is more similar to TRBJ2-7, so the J call may be wrong. CDR3 length: 14 residues. CDR1 is MGHDK, CDR2 SYGVNS, per germline.

V gene TRBV5-6 combines with J gene TRBJ1-1; D remains ambiguous. CDR1 and CDR2 (germline): SGHDT, YYEEEE. The ends were cut back, 0 bases at V and 7 bases at J, with 10 bases in the middle. The CDR3 has 13 amino acids. The CDR3 loop is CASSLASWGEAFF. Written as DNA, the CDR3 is TGTGCCAGCAGCTTGGCCTCTTGGGGTGAAGCTTTCTTT.

The rearrangement uses TRBV4-1 and TRBJ1-1; D call uncertain. The V gene lost 4 bases and the J gene lost 4 bases, with 13 bases spanning the gap. The CDR3 sequence is 14 residues long. CDR1 is MGHRA, CDR2 YSYEKL, per germline. The CDR3 DNA reads TGCGCCAGCAGCCCGACGGGAGGAATCACTGAAGCTTTCTTT. It codes for CASSPTGGITEAFF.

The chain uses TRBV27 and TRBJ2-1, with 9 bases identical to TRBD2. Germline V gives CDR1 MNHEY, CDR2 SMNVEV (reference sequence). There are 15 residues in the CDR3. J gave up 7 bases and V 4 bases, and 8 bases lay outside the gene matches. The CDR3 DNA reads TGTGCCAGCAGTTACATAGCGGGAGTAGATAATGAGCAGTTCTTC. Amino acid sequence: CASSYIAGVDNEQFF.

The chain links TRBV4-3 to TRBJ2-5; D unresolved. Deletions cut 0 bases from V and 7 bases from J, with 15 bases between. Per the germline V gene, CDR1 is LGHNA and CDR2 is YSLEER. This CDR3 is 15 amino acids long. The CDR3 DNA sequence: TGCGCCAGCAGCCAAGATATCGGAGCTCAACCGACCCAGTACTTC. It encodes CASSQDIGAQPTQYF.

The chain joins TRBV7-9 to TRBJ1-1; 9 nucleotides line up with TRBD1. The CDR3 covers 16 residues. V gave up 4 bases and J gave up 5 bases; unmatched junction bases: 11. Germline V gives CDR1 SEHNR, CDR2 FQNEAQ (reference sequence). The CDR3 loop is CASSSRDRDLGTEAFF. In DNA, the CDR3 is TGTGCCAGCAGCTCCCGGGACAGGGATTTAGGTACTGAAGCTTTCTTT.

CDR3 residues: CASSLSAGARNQPQHF. Written as DNA, the CDR3 is TGTGCCAGCAGTTTATCTGCGGGGGCCCGCAATCAGCCCCAGCATTTT. The V call is TRBV27, the J call TRBJ1-5, with a possible D match to TRBD1 (6 bases). This CDR3 is built from 16 residues. V shed 0 bases and J shed 2 bases, with 11 bases lying between them. Germline lookup yields CDR1 MNHEY and CDR2 SMNVEV (reference sequence).

This rearrangement joins TRBV11-3 to TRBJ2-3; D call uncertain. Germline V lookup: CDR1 SGHNT, CDR2 YENEEA. V was clipped by 5 bases and J by 4 bases, with 10 bases between them. CDR3 length: 13 amino acids. The CDR3 loop reads CASSARTSDTQYF. CDR3 DNA sequence: TGTGCCAGCAGCGCACGGACGTCAGATACGCAGTATTTT.

A note on this clone: This sample also contains other DNA sequences that code for the same CDR3. The J gene is TRBJ2-3, the V gene TRBV5-1; D is perhaps TRBD2 (6 bases). CDR1 is SGHRS, CDR2 YFSETQ, per germline. This CDR3 region has 14 residues. V lost 0 bases and J 4 bases, leaving 9 bases between the germline ends. DNA for the CDR3: TGCGCCAGCAGCTTGGTGGGGGGAGCAGATACGCAGTATTTT. Protein sequence: CASSLVGGADTQYF.

V usage is TRBV7-2 and J usage is TRBJ1-4; 8 bases are shared with TRBD1. Germline V gene lookup returns CDR1 SGHTA and CDR2 FQGNSA. Unmatched junction bases numbered 9, after V lost 4 bases and J lost 8 bases. The CDR3 is 15 amino acids. The CDR3 loop reads CASSSGTGGAEKLFF. The CDR3 nucleotides read TGTGCCAGCAGCTCCGGGACAGGCGGGGCGGAAAAACTGTTTTTT.

CDR3 sequence: CASSLVLNEQFF. CDR3 nucleotides: TGTGCCAGCAGTTTGGTCCTTAATGAGCAGTTCTTC. The chain couples TRBV6-6 to TRBJ2-1; D is uncertain. Germline loops: CDR1 MNHNY, CDR2 SVGAGI (reference sequence). Trimming cost V 4 bases and J 7 bases, with 8 bases left between them. The CDR3 runs to 12 residues.

The table lists this clone with a few counts. This chain connects TRBV7-8 to TRBJ1-3; D uncertain. Trimming removed 5 bases from V and 2 bases from J, with 16 bases in between. CDR1 is SGHVS and CDR2 is FQNEAQ in the germline V gene. The CDR3 has 16 residues. As DNA, the CDR3 is TGTGCCAGCAGCCCCCGCGCCGGGGTGACTGGAAACACCATATATTTT. Translating gives CASSPRAGVTGNTIYF.